The 20 T cell receptor beta chains reported below all come from one sample, sequenced in a study of T cells after posttransplantation cyclophosphamide. Assay: immunoSEQ multiplex PCR; the TCRdb copy retains only in-frame clones and omits some. The record shows approximately 27,000 clones for this sample, with no singletons present. The sequenced sample was PBMCs. Receptors originate from a man aged 50 to 60 in good health, CMV-negative, and a related stem cell transplant donor.

This clone was observed many times. This rearrangement joins TRBV2 to TRBJ1-2; the D is unclear. V lost 2 bases, J lost 3 bases, and 4 bases lay in between. The CDR3 contains 12 residues. Germline V lookup: CDR1 SNHLY, CDR2 FYNNEI. The CDR3 protein is CASSERDYGYTF. CDR3 DNA: TGTGCCAGCAGTGAACGGGACTATGGCTACACCTTC.

This clone was seen repeatedly, ten times or more. The chain couples TRBV6-5 to TRBJ1-2; tentative D call: TRBD1 (6 bases). Germline values: CDR1 MNHEY, CDR2 SVGAGI. This CDR3 has 14 amino acids. Between the trimmed V and J ends, which lost 1 base and 2 bases, there was a span of 8 bases. The CDR3 bases are TGTGCCAGCAGTTACTGGGGACAAAACTATGGCTACACCTTC. It is translated as CASSYWGQNYGYTF.

The sample holds many counts of this clone. This rearrangement joins TRBV14 to TRBJ2-3; 7 nucleotides match TRBD2. The germline V gene has CDR1 SGHDN and CDR2 FVKESK. CDR3 length: 13 residues. Germline trimming cut 4 bases from V and 4 bases from J; bases unmatched to any gene: 2. The CDR3, as DNA: TGTGCCAGCAGCCTAGCGGGCGCAGATACGCAGTATTTT. Translated: CASSLAGADTQYF. Using reference TRBV14 and TRBJ2-3 for the parts outside the CDR3, the full variable domain is EAGVTQFPSHSVIEKGQTVTLRCDPISGHDNLYWYRRVMGKEIKFLLHFVKESKQDESGMPNNRFLAERTGGTYSTLKVQPAELEDSGVYFCASSLAGADTQYFGPGTRLTVL.

Many counts were recorded for this clone. The same CDR3 can be traced to other DNA sequences in this sample. The chain joins TRBV5-1 to TRBJ1-5, with TRBD1 matching over 9 bases. Germline CDR1 SGHRS, CDR2 YFSETQ. The J segment lost 4 bases and the V segment lost 5 bases, leaving 4 bases of the junction unmatched. The CDR3 runs 14 residues. The CDR3 loop is CASRPDRGNQPQHF. DNA of the CDR3: TGCGCCAGCAGGCCGGACAGGGGTAATCAGCCCCAGCATTTT.

This clone came up many times. The chain combines TRBV18 with TRBJ2-2; TRBD2 aligns across 10 bases. This CDR3 comprises 19 residues. Trimming cost V 0 bases and J 4 bases; bases outside gene matches: 11. The germline CDR1 and CDR2 sequences are KGHSH and LQKENI. CDR3 nucleotides: TGTGCCAGCTCACCACCGCGAAAGCGGGGGGGCCCTCCCACCGGGGAGCTGTTTTTT. Amino acids: CASSPPRKRGGPPTGELFF.

This clone was recorded at least ten times. V usage is TRBV5-1 and J usage is TRBJ1-3; a weak D match, TRBD1 (5 bases). Germline lookup yields CDR1 SGHRS and CDR2 YFSETQ. The V end was cut by 4 bases, the J end by 0 bases, with 8 bases between. This CDR3 region has 14 residues. In DNA form, the CDR3 reads TGCGCCAGCAGCACCGACAGCTCTGGAAACACCATATATTTT. Its protein is CASSTDSSGNTIYF.

In its sample, this clone was seen many times. A junction boundary mismatches the germline segment, possibly from a read error. In DNA form, the CDR3 reads TGTGCCAGGAGTGGGTACCTAGACTATGGCTACACCTTC. Amino acids: CARSGYLDYGYTF. The chain carries TRBV6-4 and TRBJ1-2; no definite D call. Germline loops: CDR1 MRHNA, CDR2 SNTAGT. The CDR3 contains 13 residues.

This clone occurred many times. The rearrangement uses TRBV18 and TRBJ1-5, with 8 bases matching TRBD1. Germline-derived CDR1 and CDR2 are KGHSH and LQKENI. The CDR3 totals 15 residues. With 6 bases clipped from V and 7 bases from J, the junction kept 11 bases outside the gene matches. Here the CDR3 DNA reads TGTGCCAGCTCGCCAGGACAGGGTCAAACCCAGCCCCAGCATTTT. As protein: CASSPGQGQTQPQHF.

This clone was counted ten times or more. The chain couples TRBV5-4 to TRBJ1-1; 7 bases line up with TRBD1. CDR1 and CDR2 from the germline V gene are SGHNT and YYREEE (reference sequence). The CDR3 sequence is 13 residues long. The trim removed 4 bases at V and 4 bases at J, leaving 4 bases unmatched. The CDR3: CASSGRQGTEAFF. DNA for the CDR3: TGTGCCAGCAGCGGTCGACAGGGCACTGAAGCTTTCTTT.

This clone occurred many times. This rearrangement joins TRBV28 to TRBJ2-7, with TRBD1 identical over 10 bases. With 2 bases clipped from V and 6 bases from J, the junction kept 7 bases outside the gene matches. This CDR3 has 15 amino acids. Germline lookup yields CDR1 MDHEN and CDR2 SYDVKM. CDR3 sequence: CASSLHGTGAFEQYF. CDR3 sequence (DNA): TGTGCCAGCAGTTTACACGGGACAGGGGCTTTCGAGCAGTACTTC. Full variable domain (rest looked up from reference TRBV28 and TRBJ2-7): DVKVTQSSRYLVKRTGEKVFLECVQDMDHENMFWYRQDPGLGLRLIYFSYDVKMKEKGDIPEGYSVSREKKERFSLILESASTNQTSMYLCASSLHGTGAFEQYFGPGTRLTVT.

The sample holds many counts of this clone. V is TRBV7-6 and J is TRBJ2-3; D might be TRBD1 (5 bases). Trimming cost V 0 bases and J 4 bases, with 14 bases left between them. This CDR3 is 16 amino acids long. Per germline, CDR1 SGHVS and CDR2 FNYEAQ. CDR3 residues: CASSLALLPGPDTQYF. DNA for the CDR3: TGTGCCAGCAGCTTAGCTTTGCTACCAGGGCCAGATACGCAGTATTTT.

This clone was seen ten or more times. The genes are TRBV10-3 and TRBJ1-4, with 7 bases fitting TRBD1. The CDR3 is 13 amino acids. V was pared by 7 bases and J by 6 bases, with 5 bases of the junction left unmatched. Germline V lookup: CDR1 ENHRY, CDR2 SYGVKD. Written as DNA, the CDR3 is TGTGCCATCACGACAGGGCTTGATGAAAAACTGTTTTTT. As protein: CAITTGLDEKLFF.

In this sample, this clone turned up many times. V is TRBV7-3 and J is TRBJ2-5, with 7 bases that match TRBD1. CDR1 is SGHTA, CDR2 FQGTGA, per germline. The V gene end was trimmed by 5 bases and the J gene end by 1 base; junction bases not matched to a gene: 4. The CDR3 runs 14 residues. The CDR3 protein is CASSPTGLQETQYF. For the CDR3, the DNA is TGTGCCAGCAGCCCGACAGGGCTCCAAGAGACCCAGTACTTC.

This clone was seen many times. This chain connects TRBV4-1 to TRBJ2-7; 7 bases are shared with TRBD1. Unmatched junction bases numbered 4, after V lost 1 base and J lost 4 bases. This CDR3 region has 14 residues. Germline V lookup: CDR1 MGHRA, CDR2 YSYEKL. The CDR3 region is CASSQGQGLYEQYF. The DNA of the CDR3 is TGCGCCAGCAGCCAAGGACAGGGCCTTTACGAGCAGTACTTC.

The table lists this clone with many counts. The V gene is TRBV18, the J gene TRBJ1-5; D is possibly TRBD1 (5 bases). Deletions cut 5 bases from V and 7 bases from J, with 12 bases between. From germline, CDR1 is KGHSH and CDR2 LQKENI. This CDR3 has 13 amino acids. CDR3 in DNA: TGTGCCAGCTCAGCGCAGGGTAGACAGCCCCAGCATTTT. Its protein is CASSAQGRQPQHF.

This clone was found many times. The rearrangement joins TRBV30 to TRBJ1-2, with TRBD1 as a possible D gene (5 bases). Trimming took off 1 base at V and 4 bases at J, with 13 bases between the two ends. The CDR3 sequence is 14 residues long. In germline, CDR1 is GTSNPN, CDR2 SVGIG (reference sequence). CDR3 nucleotide sequence: TGTGCCTGGAGTGCGCCCAAGGGGCCCTATGGCTACACCTTC. Translation: CAWSAPKGPYGYTF.

This chain connects TRBV9 to TRBJ2-5; 8 nucleotides agree with TRBD2. Germline trimming cut 0 bases from V and 2 bases from J; bases unmatched to any gene: 3. CDR1 is SGDLS, CDR2 YYNGEE, per germline. The CDR3 totals 15 residues. The CDR3 region is CASSVDRGGQETQYF. The CDR3 DNA is TGTGCCAGCAGCGTAGACCGGGGGGGTCAAGAGACCCAGTACTTC. Looking up the rest from reference TRBV9 and TRBJ2-5 gives the full variable domain: DSGVTQTPKHLITATGQRVTLRCSPRSGDLSVYWYQQSLDQGLQFLIQYYNGEERAKGNILERFSAQQFPDLHSELNLSSLELGDSALYFCASSVDRGGQETQYFGPGTRLLVL.

This clone was counted many times. The chain employs TRBV6-5 and TRBJ2-1; 15 positions match TRBD2. The germline V gene has CDR1 MNHEY and CDR2 SVGAGI. Unmatched junction bases numbered 2, after V lost 5 bases and J lost 9 bases. CDR3 length equals 14 residues. CDR3 bases: TGTGCCAGCAGTAGGACTAGCGGGGGGGGTGAGCAGTTCTTC. This sequence encodes CASSRTSGGGEQFF.

This clone was counted many times. This chain uses TRBV4-1 with TRBJ2-7, with 7 nucleotides matching TRBD1. The germline V gene encodes CDR1 MGHRA and CDR2 YSYEKL. Trimming took 1 base from V and 2 from J; bases not matched to a gene: 8. The CDR3 has 16 amino acids. CDR3 DNA sequence: TGCGCCAGCAGCCAAGTCGGCAGGGGGTTAGCCTACGAGCAGTACTTC. It codes for CASSQVGRGLAYEQYF.

This clone was counted many times. V gene TRBV7-6 combines with J gene TRBJ2-7; tentative D call: TRBD1 (6 bases). This CDR3 spans 16 amino acids. CDR1 SGHVS and CDR2 FNYEAQ come from the germline V gene. Trimming cost V 5 bases and J 2 bases, with 19 bases left between them. For the CDR3, the DNA is TGTGCCAGCAGCGCACGGGACCCCTCAGGGGCCTACGAGCAGTACTTC. Protein product: CASSARDPSGAYEQYF. Drawing the rest from reference TRBV7-6 and TRBJ2-7, the complete variable domain is GAGVSQSPRYKVTKRGQDVALRCDPISGHVSLYWYRQALGQGPEFLTYFNYEAQQDKSGLPNDRFSAERPEGSISTLTIQRTEQRDSAMYRCASSARDPSGAYEQYFGPGTRLTVT.